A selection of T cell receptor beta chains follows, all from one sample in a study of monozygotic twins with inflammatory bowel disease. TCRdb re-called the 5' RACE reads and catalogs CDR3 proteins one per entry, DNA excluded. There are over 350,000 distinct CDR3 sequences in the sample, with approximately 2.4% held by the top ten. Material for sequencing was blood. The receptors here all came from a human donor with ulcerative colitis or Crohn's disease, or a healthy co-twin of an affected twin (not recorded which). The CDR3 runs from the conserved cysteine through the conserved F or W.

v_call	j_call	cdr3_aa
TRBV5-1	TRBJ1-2	CASSLAVAGQGHGYTF
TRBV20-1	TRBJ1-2	CSASEQNPYGYTF
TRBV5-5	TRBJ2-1	CASSLRVTSGGEDEQFF
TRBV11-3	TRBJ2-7	CASSLGGTGAEQYF
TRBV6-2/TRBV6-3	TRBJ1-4	CASSLFPGTEKLFF
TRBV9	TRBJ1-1	CASSPLVDWLNTEAFF
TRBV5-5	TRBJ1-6	CASSSTGQGDSPLHF
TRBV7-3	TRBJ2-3	CASSLMSGTDTQYF
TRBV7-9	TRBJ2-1	CASSFGLANEQFF
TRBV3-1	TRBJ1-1	CASSRDGLEAFF
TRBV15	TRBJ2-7	CATSTGTSGGSEQYF
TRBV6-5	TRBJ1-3	CASSYRGLAGNTIYF
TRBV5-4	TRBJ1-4	CASSRSGSNEKLFF
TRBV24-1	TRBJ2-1	CATSDASGGGRRNEQFF
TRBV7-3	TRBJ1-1	CASSLTGQGALDLTEAFF